In this sample, the clone carrying this T cell receptor (beta chain) turned up a few times. No antigen is known for it. HTBI primers from iRepertoire and Arm-PCR of CDR3 regions yielded the TCR beta libraries. TCRdb reprocessed the multiplex PCR reads with MiXCR, giving one entry per CDR3 protein. The sample records more than 400,000 distinct CDR3 sequences, roughly 15% being singletons. The sample comes from a study of regulatory T cells in long-lasting Graves disease. Study details: Under 3 months of antithyroid drugs had been taken by newly diagnosed Graves' patients. General study points: Persistent disease preferred TRBV28, TRBJ1-2 and TRBJ2-5. Not thyroid tissue but only peripheral blood was studied.

Time point meaning: newly diagnosed GD, antithyroid drugs for less than 3 months. The TCR library was prepared using RNA isolated from PBMCs. Per the germline V gene, CDR1 is SEHNR and CDR2 is FQNEAQ (reference sequence). Germline trimming cut 4 bases from V and 3 bases from J; bases unmatched to any gene: 6. The CDR3 loop spans 16 amino acids. Another study also made use of these data, one on T cells in Graves' hyperthyroidism and ophthalmopathy. That source reports: The model anticipated ophthalmopathy a median about 7.1 months pre-onset.

The chain combines TRBV7-9 with TRBJ2-1; TRBD2 matches 10 bases. The sequences come from peripheral blood mononuclear cells (PBMCs), collected at new diagnosis, from a patient treated with antithyroid drugs. This sequence originates from a woman in her 30s with Graves disease. The CDR3 nucleotides read TGTGCCAGCAGCTCGAGCGGGAGGGCCCTCTACAATGAGCAGTTCTTC. Its translation is CASSSSGRALYNEQFF.